This TCR beta chain was sequenced for a study of cytotoxic CD8 clonotypes in ibrutinib-treated CLL. The CDR3 length is 14 residues. The V gene's germline CDR1 is SEHNR and CDR2 FQNEAQ (reference sequence). This table comes from immunoSEQ multiplex PCR, and its TCRdb copy is limited to in-frame clones, with some not included. The repertoire holds more than 200,000 clones, with less than 75% as singletons. As for this clone: The junction and the germline gene differ at one end; a read error may be behind it.

The source material was PBMCs, sampled after 24 months of ibrutinib treatment. This clonotype was sampled from a human donor with chronic lymphocytic leukemia. This rearrangement joins TRBV7-9 to TRBJ1-1; 9 bases align to TRBD1. The CDR3 here is CASSTGTGFPEAFF. The CDR3 DNA is TGCGCCAGCAGCACAGGGACAGGGTTCCCTGAAGCTTTCTTT.